Shown below are 15 T cell receptor beta chains from a single sample sequenced in a study of Ad26.COV2.S vaccination and SARS-CoV-2 variants (dated by TCRdb to the early 2020s). The library was prepared using the immunoSEQ multiplex PCR assay. TCRdb took this table from immuneACCESS and kept in-frame rearrangements with V and J called. Such tables lack part of the clones; where checked against another copy, unresolved V genes explain under half of the gap, and the rest is unexplained. Counted in this sample were approximately 480,000 clones; 87% of them appeared once. Jointly, the top ten make up roughly 13% of the sample. This sample's treatment or condition label indicates: some 20 received Ad26.COV2.S at low or high dose, single or two shots; 5 received placebo; per-sample allocation not given. For vaccine and placebo recipients, the sequenced repertoires came from samples collected on day 63 after the first injection.

The sequences come from peripheral blood, collected in a trial of Ad26.COV2.S vaccine versus placebo. The receptors were gathered from a person aged 18-60 years who received the Ad26.COV2.S COVID-19 vaccine or a placebo.

The CDR3 region is CASSPLASGNTGELFF. DNA for the CDR3: TGCGCCAGCAGCCCTTTGGCTAGCGGTAACACCGGGGAGCTGTTTTTT. The J gene is TRBJ2-2, the V gene TRBV5-1, with TRBD2 identical over 7 bases. The CDR3 spans 16 residues. Looked up from germline, CDR1 is SGHRS and CDR2 is YFSETQ. Germline trimming cut 4 bases from V and 2 bases from J; bases unmatched to any gene: 8.

This rearrangement joins TRBV9 to TRBJ2-5, with 16 bases lining up with TRBD2. Unmatched junction bases numbered 11, after V lost 7 bases and J lost 5 bases. There are 17 residues in the CDR3. Looked up from germline, CDR1 is SGDLS and CDR2 is YYNGEE. CDR3 nucleotide sequence: TGTGCCAGCGGCCCTGGGACTAGCGGGAGGGCCTGGGAGACCCAGTACTTC. This codes for CASGPGTSGRAWETQYF.

The CDR3 nucleotides read TGTGCCAGCAGCGCTCGGGGGGCTAGCGGGAGTATGTACAATGAGCAGTTCTTC. It yields the protein CASSARGASGSMYNEQFF. This chain connects TRBV7-9 to TRBJ2-1; the match to TRBD2 covers 10 bases. This CDR3 comprises 18 residues. Germline CDR1 reads SEHNR; CDR2 reads FQNEAQ (reference sequence). Losses at the gene ends were 5 bases for V and 4 bases for J; bases not matched to a gene: 14.

This chain uses TRBV4-2 with TRBJ2-5; D is unclear. CDR1 LGHNA and CDR2 YNFKEQ come from the germline V gene. The CDR3 length is 13 residues. Between the trimmed V and J ends, which lost 3 bases and 5 bases, there was a span of 10 bases. The CDR3 here is CASSQGIVETQYF. CDR3 nucleotide sequence: TGTGCCAGCAGCCAGGGGATCGTGGAGACCCAGTACTTC.

This chain uses TRBV28 with TRBJ1-6; D call uncertain. This CDR3 is built from 13 residues. CDR1 MDHEN and CDR2 SYDVKM come from the germline V gene. With 2 bases removed from V and 8 bases from J, the gap between germline ends came to 7 bases. CDR3 nucleotide sequence: TGTGCCAGCAGTTTACGCCTCCATTCACCCCTCCACTTT. Encoded protein: CASSLRLHSPLHF.

This chain links TRBV7-2 with TRBJ2-7; TRBD2 matches at 11 bases. This CDR3 region has 15 residues. V was clipped by 3 bases and J by 6 bases; unmatched bases: 7. The germline V gene has CDR1 SGHTA and CDR2 FQGNSA. This CDR3 reads CASSFIAGGRGEQYF. In nucleotides, the CDR3 is TGTGCCAGCAGCTTCATAGCGGGAGGGCGGGGCGAGCAGTACTTC.

This clone was seen once. This chain connects TRBV3-1 (or the pseudogene TRBV3-2) to TRBJ2-7, with D hard to call. The CDR3 contains 12 residues. CDR1 is LGHDT, CDR2 YNNKEL, per germline (reference sequence). The germline V and J ends were trimmed by 3 bases and 6 bases, with 9 bases remaining between them. CDR3 sequence (DNA): TGTGCCAGCAGCCACGGGCTTGGCGAGCAGTACTTC. This gives the protein CASSHGLGEQYF.

In regard to this clone: At the DNA level, this CDR3 is encoded by other sequences in the same sample as well. V is TRBV9 and J is TRBJ2-7; D is unresolved. From germline, CDR1 is SGDLS and CDR2 YYNGEE. CDR3 length: 14 amino acids. The germline V and J ends were trimmed by 0 bases and 0 bases, with 7 bases remaining between them. The DNA of the CDR3 is TGTGCCAGCAGCGTAGGCTCGAGCTCCTACGAGCAGTACTTC. Residues: CASSVGSSSYEQYF.

CDR3 loop: CSASMAQGLGEQYF. The CDR3 bases are TGCAGTGCTAGTATGGCACAGGGCCTTGGCGAGCAGTACTTC. The chain employs TRBV20-1 and TRBJ2-7, with D maybe TRBD1 (6 bases). Trimming left V 3 bases short and J 6 bases short, with 18 bases between. Germline lookup yields CDR1 DFQATT and CDR2 SNEGSKA (reference sequence). CDR3 length: 14 amino acids.

V and J are TRBV5-8 and TRBJ2-3; D assignment may be TRBD1 or TRBD2 (7 bases each). The germline gives CDR1 SGHTS, CDR2 YDEGEE. CDR3 length: 17 amino acids. V shed 0 bases and J shed 2 bases, with 16 bases lying between them. The CDR3: CASSLARGGGLTDTQYF. The CDR3 coding sequence is TGTGCCAGCAGCTTGGCCAGGGGGGGAGGCCTCACAGATACGCAGTATTTT.

This chain connects TRBV4-2 to TRBJ1-2; D gene uncertain. Germline V lookup: CDR1 LGHNA, CDR2 YNFKEQ. The CDR3 runs to 16 residues. The ends were cut back, 1 base at V and 1 base at J, with 13 bases in the middle. The CDR3 is CASSQAGNRFNYGYTF. The CDR3, as DNA: TGTGCCAGCAGCCAAGCCGGGAACCGATTTAACTATGGCTACACCTTC.

The V and J genes are TRBV7-3 and TRBJ2-2; 8 bases match TRBD1. V was clipped by 2 bases and J by 5 bases; unmatched bases: 7. The germline gives CDR1 SGHTA, CDR2 FQGTGA. The CDR3 covers 16 residues. CDR3 residues: CASSLAQGARTGELFF. The DNA for the CDR3 is TGTGCCAGCAGCTTAGCCCAGGGGGCACGTACCGGGGAGCTGTTTTTT.

V usage is TRBV19 and J usage is TRBJ1-2; D not resolved. This CDR3 region has 12 residues. The V gene's germline CDR1 is LNHDA and CDR2 SQIVND (reference sequence). Trimming cost V 7 bases and J 4 bases, with 10 bases left between them. The CDR3 DNA reads as TGTGCCAGTACACAGCGGGGCTATGGCTACACCTTC. Translation: CASTQRGYGYTF.

The chain combines TRBV5-4 with TRBJ2-2; weak D call: TRBD2 (6 bases). Per the germline V gene, CDR1 is SGHNT and CDR2 is YYREEE (reference sequence). The CDR3 totals 13 residues. V gave up 4 bases and J gave up 8 bases, with 12 bases separating them. As DNA, the CDR3 is TGTGCCAGCAGCCTCGACCGGGGGGGGGAGCTGTTTTTT. Translated: CASSLDRGGELFF.

In its sample, this clone was seen a few times. V gene TRBV2 combines with J gene TRBJ2-7; 12 bases align to TRBD2. The V and J ends lost 6 bases and 7 bases, in that order; junction bases with no gene match: 16. The germline V gene encodes CDR1 SNHLY and CDR2 FYNNEI. This CDR3 has 17 amino acids. The DNA for the CDR3 is TGTGCCAGCAGCCAAACTAGCGGGAGGTCCTCTAGTTATGAGCAGTACTTC. Its translation: CASSQTSGRSSSYEQYF. Complete variable domain (other parts from reference TRBV2 and TRBJ2-7): EPEVTQTPSHQVTQMGQEVILRCVPISNHLYFYWYRQILGQKVEFLVSFYNNEISEKSEIFDDQFSVERPDGSNFTLKIRSTKLEDSAMYFCASSQTSGRSSSYEQYFGPGTRLTVT.